This T cell receptor (beta chain) was obtained from a study of cytomegalovirus exposure and HLA in healthy donors. The V end lost 6 bases, the J end lost 4 bases, and 13 bases lay between the germline ends. The germline V gene has CDR1 LNHDA and CDR2 SQIVND (reference sequence). This CDR3 comprises 14 residues. Study-level points and caveats: V- and J-gene trimming in TCR beta was tied to a missense DCLRE1C variant by an analysis performed later.

Regarding this clone: The antigen remains unidentified.

PCR employed 60 Vbeta and 13 Jbeta primers. The table came from immunoSEQ multiplex PCR; TCRdb's copy has only in-frame clones and leaves some out. The data show 150,000 to 200,000 clones, about 68% seen once. The receptor comes from a female donor in good health and CMV-seronegative. Input material: PBMCs. The chain joins TRBV19 to TRBJ1-5; maybe TRBD1 (6 bases). The CDR3 protein is CASRDSTENQPQHF. In nucleotides, the CDR3 is TGTGCCAGTAGGGACAGTACCGAGAATCAGCCCCAGCATTTT.